Detailed here is one TCR beta chain. A much larger clone differs by one base, so this may be a read error. The data belong to a study of glioma-infiltrating T cells. Using RNA template, CDR3s of TCR alpha and beta were amplified with iRepertoire arm-PCR. TCRdb called the multiplex PCR reads again in MiXCR, with one record for every CDR3 protein. The repertoire holds a few hundred thousand distinct CDR3 sequences, with 35% to 45% as singletons. Trimming took 7 bases from V and 0 from J, leaving 16 bases between them. Germline V lookup: CDR1 SNHLY, CDR2 FYNNEI. The length of the CDR3 is 16 residues. Sequenced input: glioma tissue, nonneoplastic brain tissue, or PBMCs (not recorded which). This TCR was recovered from a human donor with low-grade glioma or glioblastoma, undergoing nonglioma brain surgery, or in good health (not recorded which). V usage is TRBV2 and J usage is TRBJ2-1; D remains unclear. The CDR3 nucleotides are TGTGCCAGCATCGTGGTAGTCGGTTACTCCTACAATGAGCAGTTCTTC. Its translation: CASIVVVGYSYNEQFF.